Listed below are T cell receptor beta chains from one sample, sequenced in a study of PD-L1 blockade in urothelial cancer. TCRdb keeps only in-frame clones here, not all; method: immunoSEQ multiplex PCR. Of over 20,000 clones in the sample, approximately 86% are singletons; the top ten hold roughly 30%. The sample consisted of PBMCs, taken around atezolizumab (anti-PD-L1) treatment. These receptors were taken from a man between 60 and 70 years old with urothelial cancer. CDR3s include the opening cysteine and the closing phenylalanine or tryptophan. Fields, in order: CDR3 DNA, CDR3 protein, V gene, clone size, J gene, D gene. The D gene is left open where the match is weak. Where a row states a size, it is once, few, many or the class of an expanded clone; other rows omit it.

cdr3_nt: TGTGCCAGCAGCCAAGCCGAGTCAGGGAAGCCTGAAGCTTTCTTT
cdr3_aa: CASSQAESGKPEAFF
v_call: TRBV4-2
clone_size: .
j_call: TRBJ1-1
d_call: .

cdr3_nt: TGTGCCAGCAGCTTGGTTGCGGGGGGGCCGAACGGGGAGCTGTTTTTT
cdr3_aa: CASSLVAGGPNGELFF
v_call: TRBV5-6
clone_size: .
j_call: TRBJ2-2
d_call: TRBD2

cdr3_nt: TGTGCCAGCAGCTTGGGCGGGCGGATGAACACTGAAGCTTTCTTT
cdr3_aa: CASSLGGRMNTEAFF
v_call: TRBV5-4
clone_size: .
j_call: TRBJ1-1
d_call: .

cdr3_nt: TGTGCCAGCAGCTTAGAGGGACAGGACCCTGAAGCTTTCTTT
cdr3_aa: CASSLEGQDPEAFF
v_call: TRBV13
clone_size: many
j_call: TRBJ1-1
d_call: TRBD1

cdr3_nt: TGTGCCAGCAGTCCTTACAGGGTGAATCAGCCCCAGCATTTT
cdr3_aa: CASSPYRVNQPQHF
v_call: TRBV6-5
clone_size: .
j_call: TRBJ1-5
d_call: .

cdr3_nt: TGTGCCAGCAGCCAAGATCCAGGGTTGGGGTTCTATGGCTACACCTTC
cdr3_aa: CASSQDPGLGFYGYTF
v_call: TRBV4-2
clone_size: .
j_call: TRBJ1-2
d_call: .

cdr3_nt: TGCAGTGCCAGGGGGGAGAGTGAGCAGTTCTTC
cdr3_aa: CSARGESEQFF
v_call: TRBV20-1
clone_size: .
j_call: TRBJ2-1
d_call: .

cdr3_nt: TGTGCTAGCAGCTTAGGGGACTGGACTGGCAATGAGCAGTTCTTC
cdr3_aa: CASSLGDWTGNEQFF
v_call: TRBV7-7
clone_size: .
j_call: TRBJ2-1
d_call: .

cdr3_nt: TGTGCCAGTAGTATCTTTTTTGTGGTCAGAATGAACACTGAAGCTTTCTTT
cdr3_aa: CASSIFFVVRMNTEAFF
v_call: TRBV19
clone_size: few
j_call: TRBJ1-1
d_call: .

cdr3_nt: TGTGCCAGTAGTTCCCTAGCCGGCGAGCAGTACTTC
cdr3_aa: CASSSLAGEQYF
v_call: TRBV19
clone_size: .
j_call: TRBJ2-7
d_call: .

cdr3_nt: TGTGCCAGCATACAGGGGACCTACAATGAGCAGTTCTTC
cdr3_aa: CASIQGTYNEQFF
v_call: TRBV6-1
clone_size: .
j_call: TRBJ2-1
d_call: TRBD1

cdr3_nt: TGTGCCAGCAGCTTAGTGCCGACTTATGGCCACGAGCAGTACTTC
cdr3_aa: CASSLVPTYGHEQYF
v_call: TRBV7-9
clone_size: .
j_call: TRBJ2-7
d_call: .

cdr3_nt: TGTGCCAGCAGTTTATCAAGAGGGGGCGCGTCAGGCTACACCTTC
cdr3_aa: CASSLSRGGASGYTF
v_call: TRBV27
clone_size: .
j_call: TRBJ1-2
d_call: TRBD1

cdr3_nt: TGTGCCAGCAGCTTCATACAGGGGGCAGGGACTGAAGCTTTCTTT
cdr3_aa: CASSFIQGAGTEAFF
v_call: TRBV7-9
clone_size: .
j_call: TRBJ1-1
d_call: TRBD1

cdr3_nt: TGTGCCAGCAGCACTGGCGGGAACTCTGGAAACACCATATATTTT
cdr3_aa: CASSTGGNSGNTIYF
v_call: TRBV7-2
clone_size: .
j_call: TRBJ1-3
d_call: .

cdr3_nt: TGTGCCAGCAGTGCGGGGGGAGTCCGGGAGCTGTTTTTT
cdr3_aa: CASSAGGVRELFF
v_call: TRBV6-4
clone_size: .
j_call: TRBJ2-2
d_call: TRBD2

cdr3_nt: TGTGCCAGCAGCCGCGGACAGGGGCGGACCGGGGAGCTGTTTTTT
cdr3_aa: CASSRGQGRTGELFF
v_call: TRBV27
clone_size: .
j_call: TRBJ2-2
d_call: TRBD1

cdr3_nt: TGTGCCAGCAGTGAACAGGGGAATGAGCAGTTCTTC
cdr3_aa: CASSEQGNEQFF
v_call: TRBV6-1
clone_size: once
j_call: TRBJ2-1
d_call: .

cdr3_nt: TGTGCCAGCAGTGCGGGACTGCACTCTGGGGCCAACGTCCTGACTTTC
cdr3_aa: CASSAGLHSGANVLTF
v_call: TRBV2
clone_size: .
j_call: TRBJ2-6
d_call: .

cdr3_nt: TGTGCCAGCAGCCTAGGTGCCCTGAATTCACCCCTCCACTTT
cdr3_aa: CASSLGALNSPLHF
v_call: TRBV6-1
clone_size: .
j_call: TRBJ1-6
d_call: .

cdr3_nt: TGTGCCAGCAGCTTGGCGTACGGGGGGGCCATGAATGAGCAGTTCTTC
cdr3_aa: CASSLAYGGAMNEQFF
v_call: TRBV5-6
clone_size: .
j_call: TRBJ2-1
d_call: TRBD2

cdr3_nt: TGTGCCACCAGCAGAGAAAGCCTTTCCGGGACAGGGAGGGTCGAGCAGTTCTTC
cdr3_aa: CATSRESLSGTGRVEQFF
v_call: TRBV15
clone_size: .
j_call: TRBJ2-1
d_call: TRBD1

cdr3_nt: TGTGCCATCAGCGGAGTAGGGGGCAGGGCCCTTGCAACTAATGAAAAACTGTTTTTT
cdr3_aa: CAISGVGGRALATNEKLFF
v_call: TRBV10-3
clone_size: .
j_call: TRBJ1-4
d_call: TRBD1

cdr3_nt: TGCGCCAGCAGCTTCCCAGCAGGGAAGGCCGACACTGAAGCTTTCTTT
cdr3_aa: CASSFPAGKADTEAFF
v_call: TRBV5-1
clone_size: .
j_call: TRBJ1-1
d_call: .

cdr3_nt: TGTGCCAGCAGCGGTGGACTAGCGGGAGCCAACACCGGGGAGCTGTTTTTT
cdr3_aa: CASSGGLAGANTGELFF
v_call: TRBV9
clone_size: .
j_call: TRBJ2-2
d_call: TRBD2

cdr3_nt: TGTGCCAGTAGCCCGGGACTAGCGGGACGCCACGAGCAGTACTTC
cdr3_aa: CASSPGLAGRHEQYF
v_call: TRBV19
clone_size: .
j_call: TRBJ2-7
d_call: TRBD2

cdr3_nt: TGTGCCAGCAGCCAAGGCGAGGTCACCGGGGAGCTGTTTTTT
cdr3_aa: CASSQGEVTGELFF
v_call: TRBV4-2
clone_size: .
j_call: TRBJ2-2
d_call: .

cdr3_nt: TGTGCCAGCATGCAGCGGGGGGCTGGGAACACCGGGGAGCTGTTTTTT
cdr3_aa: CASMQRGAGNTGELFF
v_call: TRBV25-1
clone_size: .
j_call: TRBJ2-2
d_call: TRBD2

cdr3_nt: TGTGCCAGCAGCCGGGACAGGGTAGGCCACGAGCAGTACTTC
cdr3_aa: CASSRDRVGHEQYF
v_call: TRBV5-6
clone_size: .
j_call: TRBJ2-7
d_call: TRBD1

cdr3_nt: TGTGCCAGCAGCATAACGCAGGGTTCTGGAAACACCATATATTTT
cdr3_aa: CASSITQGSGNTIYF
v_call: TRBV7-8
clone_size: .
j_call: TRBJ1-3
d_call: .

cdr3_nt: TGTGCCATCATAATTTGGGACAGGGGGCCTGAAGCTTTCTTT
cdr3_aa: CAIIIWDRGPEAFF
v_call: TRBV10-3
clone_size: few
j_call: TRBJ1-1
d_call: TRBD1

cdr3_nt: TGTGCCAGTAGTATAACAGGGGGCGCCAACCAGCCCCAGCATTTT
cdr3_aa: CASSITGGANQPQHF
v_call: TRBV19
clone_size: .
j_call: TRBJ1-5
d_call: TRBD1

cdr3_nt: TGTGCCAGCAGCCAAGGACAGGGGCCGACCTACGAGCAGTACTTC
cdr3_aa: CASSQGQGPTYEQYF
v_call: TRBV5-5
clone_size: .
j_call: TRBJ2-7
d_call: TRBD1

cdr3_nt: TGTGCCAGCAGCAAACGCACAGGGGTTTTAGACTATGGCTACACCTTC
cdr3_aa: CASSKRTGVLDYGYTF
v_call: TRBV6-6
clone_size: .
j_call: TRBJ1-2
d_call: TRBD1

cdr3_nt: TGTGCCAGCAGCTTAGTACAGGGTAATGAAAAACTGTTTTTT
cdr3_aa: CASSLVQGNEKLFF
v_call: TRBV7-9
clone_size: few
j_call: TRBJ1-4
d_call: .

cdr3_nt: TGCGCCAGCAGCAGCGAAGGGGGCGGCTATGGCTACACCTTC
cdr3_aa: CASSSEGGGYGYTF
v_call: TRBV5-1
clone_size: .
j_call: TRBJ1-2
d_call: TRBD1

cdr3_nt: TGTGCCAGCAGCTCGATAGCGGGAGGCAGCTCCTACGAGCAGTACTTC
cdr3_aa: CASSSIAGGSSYEQYF
v_call: TRBV7-2
clone_size: .
j_call: TRBJ2-7
d_call: TRBD2

cdr3_nt: TGCGCCAGCAGTGAAGCGGGGTCACGGGAGCAGTTCTTC
cdr3_aa: CASSEAGSREQFF
v_call: TRBV10-2
clone_size: .
j_call: TRBJ2-1
d_call: TRBD2

cdr3_nt: TGCGCCAGCAGCTTGGGACAGGGGTTGTCTGAAGCTTTCTTT
cdr3_aa: CASSLGQGLSEAFF
v_call: TRBV5-1
clone_size: .
j_call: TRBJ1-1
d_call: TRBD1

cdr3_nt: TGTGCCAGCAGTGAGGGCGGCGTTAACACTGAAGCTTTCTTT
cdr3_aa: CASSEGGVNTEAFF
v_call: TRBV6-5
clone_size: .
j_call: TRBJ1-1
d_call: .

cdr3_nt: TGCGCCAGCAGTGAGCCCTGGACAGTTAGGTATGGAGGCTACACCTTC
cdr3_aa: CASSEPWTVRYGGYTF
v_call: TRBV10-1
clone_size: .
j_call: TRBJ1-2
d_call: .

cdr3_nt: TGTGCCAGCAGCCGGGACAGGGCCGGCGGTTCCTACACAGATACGCAGTATTTT
cdr3_aa: CASSRDRAGGSYTDTQYF
v_call: TRBV27
clone_size: once
j_call: TRBJ2-3
d_call: TRBD1

cdr3_nt: TGTGCCAGCTACTTCGGGAGAAGAAATGAGCAGTTCTTC
cdr3_aa: CASYFGRRNEQFF
v_call: TRBV25-1
clone_size: .
j_call: TRBJ2-1
d_call: .

cdr3_nt: TGTGCCAGCAGCAGGCTCCCTAACCAGGGGATTGATGGCTACACCTTC
cdr3_aa: CASSRLPNQGIDGYTF
v_call: TRBV5-6
clone_size: .
j_call: TRBJ1-2
d_call: .

cdr3_nt: TGCGCCAGCCGGGGACATTCTCAGACCGGGGAGCTGTTTTTT
cdr3_aa: CASRGHSQTGELFF
v_call: TRBV5-1
clone_size: .
j_call: TRBJ2-2
d_call: .

cdr3_nt: TGTGCCAGTAGTATCAGGGCACCGAACACTGAAGCTTTCTTT
cdr3_aa: CASSIRAPNTEAFF
v_call: TRBV19
clone_size: .
j_call: TRBJ1-1
d_call: .

cdr3_nt: TGTGCCAGCTCACCAACTCCATCCTACGAGCAGTACTTC
cdr3_aa: CASSPTPSYEQYF
v_call: TRBV18
clone_size: .
j_call: TRBJ2-7
d_call: .

cdr3_nt: TGTGCCATCAGATTGGACTGGCCCCTAGCCAAAAACATTCAGTACTTC
cdr3_aa: CAIRLDWPLAKNIQYF
v_call: TRBV10-3
clone_size: .
j_call: TRBJ2-4
d_call: .